The sequence of this T cell receptor (beta chain) was determined in a study of shared clonotypes between healthy human individuals. Study-wide findings and caveats: Naive subsets, compared against memory subsets, generally had larger estimated richness values.

A note on this clone: Its antigen is undetermined.

All donors were Caucasian adults living in Nashville, Tennessee. Subsets obtained from CD4+ cells comprised CD45RA+ naive and CD45RA-negative memory cells. Some clones are missing from TCRdb's copy, which holds only in-frame ones; the method was immunoSEQ multiplex PCR. This repertoire shows 1.6 million or so clones, 98% found once; its top ten account for roughly 0.36%. The clonotype originates from a man between 25 and 39 years old in good health. The source material was naive CD4+ T cells sorted from blood. Subset denoted: CD45RA+ positively selected.

The CDR3 sequence is CASSPAGQGDEKLFF. The CDR3 DNA reads as TGTGCCAGCTCCCCGGCCGGACAGGGGGATGAAAAACTGTTTTTT. The chain couples TRBV18 to TRBJ1-4; 10 bases fit TRBD1. This CDR3 spans 15 amino acids. The V and J ends lost 6 bases and 6 bases, in that order; junction bases with no gene match: 7. Germline values: CDR1 KGHSH, CDR2 LQKENI.